This T cell receptor beta chain appears in the sequencing data of a study of OX40 agonist ivuxolimab in advanced cancers. Measured with immunoSEQ multiplex PCR; TCRdb has only the in-frame clones, and not every one. The data hold some 44,000 clones, with over 70% observed a single time. CDR1 is MDHEN, CDR2 SYDVKM, per germline. The V and J ends lost 5 bases and 2 bases respectively, with 14 bases between them. The CDR3 contains 15 residues. The chain has TRBV28 and TRBJ2-3; the D gene is possibly TRBD2 (6 bases). The clonotype comes from an adult with an advanced solid tumor such as melanoma, head and neck, liver or kidney cancer. The source was CD4+ or CD8+ T cells sorted from blood, collected in a trial of the OX40 agonist ivuxolimab. The CDR3 DNA reads TGTGCCAGCAGTCTGTGGGGGGTAAACACAGATACGCAGTATTTT. Its translation: CASSLWGVNTDTQYF.